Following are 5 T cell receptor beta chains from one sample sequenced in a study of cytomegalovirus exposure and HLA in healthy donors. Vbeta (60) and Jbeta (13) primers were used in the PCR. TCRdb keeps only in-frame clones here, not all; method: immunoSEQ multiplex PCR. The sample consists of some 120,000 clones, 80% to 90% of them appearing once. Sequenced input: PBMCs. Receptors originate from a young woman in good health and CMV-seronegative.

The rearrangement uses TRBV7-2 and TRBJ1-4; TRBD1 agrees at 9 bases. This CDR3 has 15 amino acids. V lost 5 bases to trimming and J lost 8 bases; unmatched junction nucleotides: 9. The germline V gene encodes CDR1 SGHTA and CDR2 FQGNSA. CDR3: CASSPGTGYREKLFF. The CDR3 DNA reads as TGTGCCAGCAGCCCGGGGACAGGGTATCGGGAAAAACTGTTTTTT.

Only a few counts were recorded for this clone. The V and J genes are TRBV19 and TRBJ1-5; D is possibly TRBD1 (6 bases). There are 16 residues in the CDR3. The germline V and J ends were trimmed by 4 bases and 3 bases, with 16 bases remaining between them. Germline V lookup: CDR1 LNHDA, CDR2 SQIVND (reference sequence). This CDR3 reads CASSTFRGEANQPQHF. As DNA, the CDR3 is TGTGCCAGTAGTACATTCAGGGGAGAAGCCAATCAGCCCCAGCATTTT.

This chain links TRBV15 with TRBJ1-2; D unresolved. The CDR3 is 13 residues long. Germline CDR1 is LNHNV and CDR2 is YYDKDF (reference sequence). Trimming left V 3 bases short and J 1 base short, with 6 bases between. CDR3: CATSRTFNYGYTF. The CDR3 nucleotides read TGTGCCACCAGCAGGACATTTAACTATGGCTACACCTTC.

The CDR3 DNA is TGCAGCGTTGTGGGGGGAGGTGGGAATGGCTACACCTTC. The encoded protein is CSVVGGGGNGYTF. J is TRBJ1-2 and V is TRBV29-1, with a tentative D call TRBD1 (5 bases). The germline V gene encodes CDR1 SQVTM and CDR2 ANQGSEA. Between the trimmed V and J ends, which lost 4 bases and 6 bases, there was a span of 15 bases. The CDR3 spans 13 residues. The full variable domain, completed using reference TRBV29-1 and TRBJ1-2, is SAVISQKPSRDICQRGTSLTIQCQVDSQVTMMFWYRQQPGQSLTLIATANQGSEATYESGFVIDKFPISRPNLTFSTLTVSNMSPEDSSIYLCSVVGGGGNGYTFGSGTRLTVV.

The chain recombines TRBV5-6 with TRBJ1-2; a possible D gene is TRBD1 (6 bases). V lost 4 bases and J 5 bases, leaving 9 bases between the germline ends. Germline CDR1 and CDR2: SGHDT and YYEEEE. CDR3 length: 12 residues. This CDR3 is CASSRTDYGYTF. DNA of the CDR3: TGTGCCAGCAGCCGGACAGATTATGGCTACACCTTC.